This TCR beta chain was identified during a study of CD4+ T cells in melanoma. Concerning this clone: The antigen is not known.

Study-wide results and caveats: In melanoma, neoantigen-specific CD4+ T cells reportedly differed in differentiation state.

Germline values: CDR1 MGHRA, CDR2 YSYEKL. The CDR3 runs to 16 residues. The V end was cut by 1 base, the J end by 0 bases, with 10 bases between. Method: immunoSEQ multiplex PCR; TCRdb's copy keeps in-frame clones and lacks some. The sample has around 55,000 clones, more than 60% seen once; the top ten hold roughly 4.8%. This sequence joins TRBV4-1 and TRBJ1-3, with a possible D match to TRBD1 (6 bases). Sequencing was carried out using tumor tissue. The TCR comes from a human donor with melanoma. This CDR3 reads CASSQAGQPSGNTIYF. CDR3 DNA: TGCGCCAGCAGCCAAGCTGGACAGCCCTCTGGAAACACCATATATTTT.